This T cell receptor (beta chain) is from a study of T cells in Graves' hyperthyroidism and ophthalmopathy. At the level of the study: Peripheral blood was obtained at initial diagnosis, preceding any treatment.

What was amplified from RNA transcripts were TCR beta CDR3 regions. A first-round RT-PCR of the TCR CDR3 used the HTBI primer set. MiXCR, applied by TCRdb to the multiplex PCR reads, yields one record per CDR3 protein. The sample holds approximately 330,000 distinct CDR3 sequences, roughly an eighth seen once. Study-level results: A 13 V-J model separated ophthalmopathy from stable hyperthyroidism. Also found in blood were most expanded thyroid clonotypes above 0.001. Ophthalmopathy onset followed model prediction by a median roughly 6.5 months.

There are a few counts of this clonotype. Its target is not known. The CDR3 covers 14 residues. V dropped 4 bases and J dropped 0 bases, with 11 bases sitting between them. Germline V lookup: CDR1 SGHDT, CDR2 YYEEEE. This TCR derives from a woman aged 35 to 49 with Graves' ophthalmopathy. The chain employs TRBV5-6 and TRBJ2-7; D gene unclear. Sequenced material: blood. The CDR3 loop reads CASSPSIGSYEQYF. CDR3 DNA sequence: TGTGCCAGCAGCCCTTCGATAGGCTCCTACGAGCAGTACTTC.